This paragraph covers one T cell receptor beta chain sequence. Antigen unknown. Sequencing used immunoSEQ multiplex PCR; TCRdb keeps in-frame clones, though not all of them. The table records 180,000 or so clones, about 92% of them present only once. The data belong to a study of T cell responses to AZD1222 COVID-19 vaccine. Whole-study results and caveats: AZD1222 recipients seropositive at baseline numbered only six. Among vaccine-associated CD4 TCRs, coverage spanned spike, with dominance at 160-218 and 743-854. Receipt of two AZD1222 doses was followed by a rise in Spike-specific TCR breadth and depth.

The CDR3 sequence is 13 residues long. V dropped 4 bases and J dropped 2 bases, with 9 bases sitting between them. Germline CDR1 and CDR2: SEHNR and FQNEAQ (reference sequence). The origin of this receptor is an adult who received the AZD1222 COVID-19 vaccine. The rearrangement joins TRBV7-9 to TRBJ2-7; D is unresolved. Material: peripheral blood, obtained 28 days after the second AZD1222 dose. CDR3 nucleotide sequence: TGTGCCAGCAGCTCTGACGGCCCCTACGAGCAGTACTTC. This sequence encodes CASSSDGPYEQYF.